The 29 T cell receptor beta chains below were found in one sample sequenced in a study of T cells in Graves' hyperthyroidism and ophthalmopathy. RNA transcripts gave rise to amplified TCR beta CDR3 regions. HTBI primers were employed in a first-round RT-PCR of the TCR CDR3. TCRdb re-analysed the multiplex PCR reads in MiXCR, keeping a single row per CDR3 protein. The sample yields about 340,000 distinct CDR3 sequences, about 20% seen once. Specimen: blood. The source is a woman in her fifties or sixties with Graves' hyperthyroidism.

This clonotype has ten or more counts. This chain uses TRBV30 with TRBJ1-1; D unresolved. Trimming took 3 bases from V and 4 from J, leaving 9 bases between them. CDR1 and CDR2 from the germline V gene are GTSNPN and SVGIG (reference sequence). This CDR3 comprises 12 residues. CDR3 coding DNA: TGTGCCTGGAGCCAGGTAGGCACTGAAGCTTTCTTT. It codes for CAWSQVGTEAFF.

The chain carries TRBV9 and TRBJ1-1; unclear D gene. The CDR3 loop spans 15 amino acids. The V end was cut by 0 bases, the J end by 3 bases, with 12 bases between. Germline assignment: CDR1 SGDLS and CDR2 YYNGEE. CDR3 region: CASSVGGLRDTEAFF. In DNA, the CDR3 is TGTGCCAGCAGCGTAGGAGGGCTCCGGGACACTGAAGCTTTCTTT.

This clonotype was seen a handful of times. The J gene is TRBJ2-3, the V gene TRBV6-1; a possible D gene is TRBD2 (6 bases). V was shortened by 5 bases and J by 0 bases, with 12 bases between the two germline ends. CDR1 MNHNS and CDR2 SASEGT come from the germline V gene. The CDR3 spans 15 residues. The CDR3 sequence is CASSPTGTSTDTQYF. The CDR3 region has the DNA TGTGCCAGCAGTCCAACCGGGACTAGCACAGATACGCAGTATTTT.

About this clonotype: Just one base apart from a much larger clone, this may be a read error. The chain links TRBV20-1 to TRBJ1-1; D unclear. V shed 5 bases and J shed 2 bases, with 6 bases lying between them. The germline V gene has CDR1 DFQATT and CDR2 SNEGSKA (reference sequence). The CDR3 covers 11 residues. Here the CDR3 DNA reads TGCAGTGCTGGCAGCAACACTGAAGCTTTCTTT. Translation: CSAGSNTEAFF.

This clonotype was counted between two and nine times. The V gene is TRBV5-1, the J gene TRBJ1-6, with 9 bases lining up with TRBD1. Trimming took 0 bases from V and 9 from J; bases not matched to a gene: 10. Looked up from germline, CDR1 is SGHRS and CDR2 is YFSETQ. The CDR3 contains 17 residues. The CDR3 DNA follows: TGCGCCAGCAGCTTGGCTCCAGGGACAGGGAGCGGTTCACCCCTCCACTTT. Translated, it gives CASSLAPGTGSGSPLHF.

This clonotype was detected many times. The genes are TRBV27 and TRBJ1-1; D unresolved. The germline V and J ends were trimmed by 8 bases and 0 bases, with 7 bases remaining between them. Germline V gene data show CDR1 as MNHEY and CDR2 as SMNVEV (reference sequence). The CDR3 totals 12 residues. CDR3: CASGQMNTEAFF. CDR3 sequence (DNA): TGTGCCAGCGGGCAAATGAACACTGAAGCTTTCTTT.

This clonotype appeared many times. The chain couples TRBV28 to TRBJ2-1; D perhaps matches TRBD1 (5 bases). Trimming shortened V by 6 bases and J by 5 bases, and 8 bases separated the two germline ends. Germline lookup yields CDR1 MDHEN and CDR2 SYDVKM. CDR3 length: 12 residues. CDR3 loop: CASRDTNNEQFF. In nucleotides, the CDR3 is TGTGCCAGCAGGGACACTAACAATGAGCAGTTCTTC.

This clonotype was found many times. One end of the junction does not line up with germline, which may come from a read error. The chain combines TRBV2 with TRBJ2-7; unclear D gene. The CDR3 covers 14 residues. Germline CDR1 is SNHLY and CDR2 is FYNNEI. The CDR3 nucleotides are TGTGCCAGCAGGGAAGGTGGCCACACCTACGAGCAGTACTTC. This sequence encodes CASREGGHTYEQYF.

This clonotype has at least ten counts. This chain joins TRBV7-3 and TRBJ2-1, with 15 bases identical to TRBD2. Per the germline V gene, CDR1 is SGHTA and CDR2 is FQGTGA. The CDR3 extends over 16 amino acids. V shed 5 bases, J shed 6 bases, and the junction held 5 bases outside the gene matches. The CDR3, as DNA: TGTGCCAGCAGCCTCGGACTAGCGGGAGGGGGCAATGAGCAGTTCTTC. Its translation is CASSLGLAGGGNEQFF. The complete variable domain, with remaining parts taken from reference TRBV7-3 and TRBJ2-1, reads GAGVSQTPSNKVTEKGKYVELRCDPISGHTALYWYRQSLGQGPEFLIYFQGTGAADDSGLPNDRFFAVRPEGSVSTLKIQRTERGDSAVYLCASSLGLAGGGNEQFFGPGTRLTVL.

In its sample, this clonotype was seen many times. The chain joins TRBV9 to TRBJ2-5, with a possible D match to TRBD2 (5 bases). Germline V gene lookup returns CDR1 SGDLS and CDR2 YYNGEE. Trimming shortened V by 1 base and J by 5 bases, and 9 bases separated the two germline ends. The CDR3 loop spans 13 amino acids. This CDR3 is CASSVSGLETQYF. The DNA for the CDR3 is TGTGCCAGCAGCGTATCGGGGTTGGAGACCCAGTACTTC.

J is TRBJ2-1 and V is TRBV11-3; 7 bases are shared with TRBD2. This CDR3 comprises 16 residues. CDR1 is SGHNT, CDR2 YENEEA, per germline. J gave up 5 bases and V 4 bases, and 11 bases lay outside the gene matches. CDR3 residues: CASSSRWASGNNEQFF. The CDR3 nucleotides are TGTGCCAGCAGCTCGAGGTGGGCTAGCGGAAACAATGAGCAGTTCTTC.

The table lists this clonotype with a count of one. Possible read error: a much larger clone is one base away. The chain uses TRBV11-2 and TRBJ2-7; D is perhaps TRBD1 (5 bases). The CDR3 sequence is 12 residues long. V lost 5 bases to trimming and J lost 5 bases, with 10 bases between them. CDR1 is SGHAT, CDR2 FQNNGV, per germline. DNA for the CDR3: TGTGCCAGCAGCCGGAAACAGGACGAGCAGTACTTC. Its protein is CASSRKQDEQYF.

This clonotype was recorded at least ten times. The gene calls are TRBV3-1 and TRBJ2-5, with 11 bases that match TRBD1. The CDR3 runs 15 residues. CDR1 is LGHDT and CDR2 is YNNKEL in the germline V gene (reference sequence). V shed 4 bases and J 2 bases; nucleotides not matched to a gene: 3. The CDR3 loop is CASSPGDRGQETQYF. The CDR3 DNA sequence: TGTGCCAGCAGCCCGGGGGACAGGGGGCAAGAGACCCAGTACTTC.

In its sample, this clonotype was seen many times. J is TRBJ2-5 and V is TRBV12-3 or TRBV12-4; 9 bases are a match to TRBD1. This CDR3 is built from 14 residues. Trimming removed 3 bases from V and 2 bases from J; junction bases left unmatched: 1. The CDR3 is CASSFDRGQETQYF. In nucleotides, the CDR3 is TGTGCCAGCAGTTTCGACAGGGGGCAAGAGACCCAGTACTTC.

This clonotype has at least ten counts. The chain employs TRBV28 and TRBJ2-7; 8 positions agree with TRBD2. Trimming took 5 bases from V and 0 from J; bases not matched to a gene: 6. This CDR3 region has 15 residues. Germline V gives CDR1 MDHEN, CDR2 SYDVKM. This CDR3 is CASSTNSGASYEQYF. The CDR3 DNA reads TGTGCCAGCAGTACAAATAGCGGGGCCTCCTACGAGCAGTACTTC. Together with reference TRBV28 and TRBJ2-7, the CDR3 gives the full variable domain: DVKVTQSSRYLVKRTGEKVFLECVQDMDHENMFWYRQDPGLGLRLIYFSYDVKMKEKGDIPEGYSVSREKKERFSLILESASTNQTSMYLCASSTNSGASYEQYFGPGTRLTVT.

This clonotype showed up just a few times. The chain uses TRBV18 and TRBJ2-7; perhaps D is TRBD1 or TRBD2 (5 bases each). The length of the CDR3 is 12 residues. V shed 5 bases and J shed 4 bases, with 9 bases lying between them. The germline gives CDR1 KGHSH, CDR2 LQKENI. CDR3 nucleotides: TGTGCCAGCTCAGGGGGAAATTACGAGCAGTACGTC. Translated, it gives CASSGGNYEQYV.

This clonotype occurred many times. The rearrangement joins TRBV2 to TRBJ2-3, with 7 bases that match TRBD2. The V segment lost 7 bases and the J segment 4 bases; nucleotides outside the gene matches: 14. This CDR3 has 16 residues. Germline CDR1 reads SNHLY; CDR2 reads FYNNEI. The CDR3: CASTPVRLAAADTQYF. DNA of the CDR3: TGTGCCAGCACCCCTGTTCGACTAGCCGCGGCAGATACGCAGTATTTT.

The chain combines TRBV3-1 with TRBJ1-1; D not certain. The ends were cut back, 4 bases at V and 5 bases at J, with 20 bases in the middle. The CDR3 covers 16 residues. Germline V gene lookup returns CDR1 LGHDT and CDR2 YNNKEL (reference sequence). The CDR3 region is CASSPRMGRKDTEAFF. DNA of the CDR3: TGTGCCAGCAGCCCTCGAATGGGCCGAAAGGATACTGAAGCTTTCTTT.

On this clonotype: Germline and junction disagree at one end, which may indicate a read error. The chain combines TRBV2 with TRBJ1-3; D is perhaps TRBD1 (5 bases). Per germline, CDR1 SNHLY and CDR2 FYNNEI. This CDR3 comprises 14 residues. The CDR3, as DNA: TGTGCCAGCAGTGTAGCAGGGTCTGGAGACACCATATATTTT. It codes for CASSVAGSGDTIYF.

This sequence joins TRBV6-1 and TRBJ2-1; a possible D gene is TRBD1 (7 bases). The CDR3 is 14 amino acids. V was cut by 7 bases and J by 8 bases, with 18 bases left in between. Germline-derived CDR1 and CDR2 are MNHNS and SASEGT. The CDR3 region has the DNA TGTGCCAGCATCCAGGGGGGCGGGGTCGATGAGCAGTTCTTC. Translating gives CASIQGGGVDEQFF.

This clonotype was picked up many times. The V and J genes are TRBV7-3 and TRBJ1-1; unclear D gene. The germline V gene encodes CDR1 SGHTA and CDR2 FQGTGA. The CDR3 extends over 13 amino acids. Trimming left V 4 bases short and J 4 bases short, with 10 bases between. The CDR3 bases are TGTGCCAGCAGCTCGGGCAGCAGCACTGAAGCTTTCTTT. As protein: CASSSGSSTEAFF.

This clonotype was observed many times. This sequence joins TRBV5-6 and TRBJ1-2, with a possible D match to TRBD1 (5 bases). With 2 bases removed from V and 5 bases from J, the gap between germline ends came to 7 bases. The germline gives CDR1 SGHDT, CDR2 YYEEEE. The CDR3 loop spans 12 amino acids. CDR3 loop: CASSFGTYGYTF. For the CDR3, the DNA is TGTGCCAGCAGCTTTGGGACTTATGGCTACACCTTC.

The chain recombines TRBV7-9 with TRBJ2-7, with D unresolved. Per germline, CDR1 SEHNR and CDR2 FQNEAQ (reference sequence). This CDR3 spans 14 amino acids. Between the trimmed V and J ends, which lost 5 bases and 4 bases, there was a span of 15 bases. CDR3 residues: CASSPLTAGYEQYV. The CDR3 DNA reads as TGTGCCAGCAGCCCGTTAACCGCCGGTTACGAGCAGTACGTC.

There are many counts of this clonotype. Mismatch with germline at one junction end may stem from a read error. The V gene is TRBV5-1, the J gene TRBJ2-5; D is unclear. Germline V gene data show CDR1 as SGHRS and CDR2 as YFSETQ. The CDR3 spans 12 residues. The CDR3 nucleotides are TGTGCCAGCAGTTTACCTGGGGAGACCCAGTACTTC. Encoded protein: CASSLPGETQYF.

The chain is built from TRBV12-3 or TRBV12-4 and TRBJ2-1; 7 bases are a match to TRBD1. The CDR3 is made up of 13 amino acids. J was trimmed by 3 bases and V by 6 bases; bases with no gene match: 2. CDR3: CASRTGFYNEQFF. The CDR3 nucleotides are TGTGCCAGCAGGACAGGGTTCTACAATGAGCAGTTCTTC.

Many counts were recorded for this clonotype. The V and J genes are TRBV11-1 and TRBJ2-1; 7 nucleotides agree with TRBD1. The CDR3 totals 15 residues. Germline V gives CDR1 SGHAT, CDR2 FQDESV (reference sequence). The ends lost 5 bases at V and 8 bases at J; junction bases unmatched: 12. Here the CDR3 reads CASSPRQGAGDEQFF. The CDR3 nucleotides are TGTGCCAGCAGCCCCCGACAGGGCGCGGGCGATGAGCAGTTCTTC.

This clonotype was observed a few times. The V gene is TRBV6-1, the J gene TRBJ1-1; a possible D gene is TRBD1 (6 bases). Trimming cost V 5 bases and J 5 bases, with 21 bases left between them. This CDR3 contains 16 residues. The germline V gene encodes CDR1 MNHNS and CDR2 SASEGT. In nucleotides, the CDR3 is TGTGCCAGCAGTTTACGGGGCCAGGAGGGGGGGACTGAAGCTTTCTTT. Protein product: CASSLRGQEGGTEAFF.

This rearrangement joins TRBV19 to TRBJ1-5; D not resolved. This CDR3 spans 13 amino acids. Trimming removed 5 bases from V and 4 bases from J, with 9 bases in between. Germline V gene sequence: CDR1 LNHDA, CDR2 SQIVND (reference sequence). The CDR3 bases are TGTGCCAGTAGTTCGGGGTGGAATCAGCCCCAGCATTTT. Translation gives CASSSGWNQPQHF.

This chain links TRBV5-1 with TRBJ2-5, with TRBD1 identical over 7 bases. Germline CDR1 reads SGHRS; CDR2 reads YFSETQ. Trimming at V came to 4 bases and at J to 3 bases, leaving 6 bases not matched to a gene. The CDR3 length is 14 residues. The CDR3, as DNA: TGCGCCAGCAGCCCGGGACAGATTAAAGAGACCCAGTACTTC. Its protein product is CASSPGQIKETQYF.